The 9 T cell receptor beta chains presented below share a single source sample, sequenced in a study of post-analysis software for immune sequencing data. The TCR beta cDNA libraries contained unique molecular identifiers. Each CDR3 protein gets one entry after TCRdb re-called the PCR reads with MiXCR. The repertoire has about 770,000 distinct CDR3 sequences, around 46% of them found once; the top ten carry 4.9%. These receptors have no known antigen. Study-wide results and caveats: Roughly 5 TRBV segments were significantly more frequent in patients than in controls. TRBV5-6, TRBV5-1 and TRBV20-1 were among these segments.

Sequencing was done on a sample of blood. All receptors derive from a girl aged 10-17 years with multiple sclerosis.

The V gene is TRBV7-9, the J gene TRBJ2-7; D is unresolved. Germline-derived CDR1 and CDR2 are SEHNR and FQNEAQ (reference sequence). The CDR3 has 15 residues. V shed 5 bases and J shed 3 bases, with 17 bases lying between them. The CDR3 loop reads CASSPPTARGYEQYF. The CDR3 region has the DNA TGTGCCAGCAGCCCCCCGACCGCGAGAGGCTACGAGCAGTACTTC.

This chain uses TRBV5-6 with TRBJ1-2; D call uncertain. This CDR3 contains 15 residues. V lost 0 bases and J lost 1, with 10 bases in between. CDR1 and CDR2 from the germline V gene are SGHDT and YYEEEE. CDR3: CASSLGSFGNYGYTF. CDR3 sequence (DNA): TGTGCCAGCAGCTTGGGGAGTTTCGGTAACTATGGCTACACCTTC.

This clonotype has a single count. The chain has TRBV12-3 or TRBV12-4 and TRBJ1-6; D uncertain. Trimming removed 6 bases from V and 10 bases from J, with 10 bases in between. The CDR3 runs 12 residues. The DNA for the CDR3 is TGTGCCAGCAGGCCCCAAGGGTCACCCCTCCACTTT. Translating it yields CASRPQGSPLHF.

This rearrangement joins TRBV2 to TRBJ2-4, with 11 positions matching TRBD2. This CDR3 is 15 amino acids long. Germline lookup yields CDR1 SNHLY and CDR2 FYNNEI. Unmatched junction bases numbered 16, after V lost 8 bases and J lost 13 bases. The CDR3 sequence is CASGVSSGRPREQYF. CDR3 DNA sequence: TGTGCCAGCGGGGTTTCTAGCGGGAGGCCGCGGGAGCAGTACTTC.

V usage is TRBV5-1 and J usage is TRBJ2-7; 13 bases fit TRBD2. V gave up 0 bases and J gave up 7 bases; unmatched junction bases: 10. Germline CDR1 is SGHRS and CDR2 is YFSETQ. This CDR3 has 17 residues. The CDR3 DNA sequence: TGCGCCAGCAGCTTGGCCGGAACTAGCGGGAGGGCGGGTGAGCAGTACTTC. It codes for CASSLAGTSGRAGEQYF.

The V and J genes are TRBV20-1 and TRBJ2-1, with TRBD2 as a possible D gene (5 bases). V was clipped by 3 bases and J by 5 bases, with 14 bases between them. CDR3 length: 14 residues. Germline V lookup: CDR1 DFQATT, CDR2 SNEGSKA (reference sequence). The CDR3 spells CSASPLGNDNEQFF. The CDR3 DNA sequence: TGCAGTGCTAGCCCCCTCGGGAACGACAATGAGCAGTTCTTC.

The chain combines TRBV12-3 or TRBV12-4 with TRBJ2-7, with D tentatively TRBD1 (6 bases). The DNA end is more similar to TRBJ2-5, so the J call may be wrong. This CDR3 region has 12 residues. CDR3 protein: CASGRDIETQYF. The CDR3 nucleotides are TGTGCCAGCGGTCGGGACATAGAGACCCAGTACTTC.

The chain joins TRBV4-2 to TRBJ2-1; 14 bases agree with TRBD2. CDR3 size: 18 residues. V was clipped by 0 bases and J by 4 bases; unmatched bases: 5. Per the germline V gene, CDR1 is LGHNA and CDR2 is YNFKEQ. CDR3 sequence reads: CASSQEGTSGRAYNEQFF. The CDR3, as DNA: TGTGCCAGCAGCCAAGAGGGGACTAGCGGGAGAGCGTACAATGAGCAGTTCTTC.

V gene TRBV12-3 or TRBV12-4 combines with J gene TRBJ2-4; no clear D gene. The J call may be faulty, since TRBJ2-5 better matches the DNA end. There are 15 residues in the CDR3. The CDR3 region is CASSLAAGVQETQYF. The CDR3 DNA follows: TGTGCCAGCAGTTTAGCGGCAGGAGTCCAAGAGACCCAGTACTTC.